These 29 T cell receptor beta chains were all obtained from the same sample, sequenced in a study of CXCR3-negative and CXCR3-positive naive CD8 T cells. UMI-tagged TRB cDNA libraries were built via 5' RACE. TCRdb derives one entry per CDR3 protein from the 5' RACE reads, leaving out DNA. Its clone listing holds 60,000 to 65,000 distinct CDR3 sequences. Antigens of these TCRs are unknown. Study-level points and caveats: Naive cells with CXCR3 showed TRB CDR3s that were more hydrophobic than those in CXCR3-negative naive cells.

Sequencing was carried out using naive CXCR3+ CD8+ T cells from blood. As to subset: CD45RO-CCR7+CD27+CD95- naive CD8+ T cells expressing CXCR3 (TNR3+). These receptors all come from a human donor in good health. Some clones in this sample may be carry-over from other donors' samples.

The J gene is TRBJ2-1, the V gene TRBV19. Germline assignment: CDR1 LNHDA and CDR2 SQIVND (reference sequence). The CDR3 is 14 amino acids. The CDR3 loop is CASSEVPLYNEQFF.

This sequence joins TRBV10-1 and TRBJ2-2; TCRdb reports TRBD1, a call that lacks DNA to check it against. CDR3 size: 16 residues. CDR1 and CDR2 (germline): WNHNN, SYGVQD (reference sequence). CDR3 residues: CASSESGGPNTGELFF.

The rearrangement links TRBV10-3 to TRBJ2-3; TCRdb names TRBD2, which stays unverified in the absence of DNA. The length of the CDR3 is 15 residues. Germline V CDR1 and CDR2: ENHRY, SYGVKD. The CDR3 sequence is CAISGSGGATDTQYF.

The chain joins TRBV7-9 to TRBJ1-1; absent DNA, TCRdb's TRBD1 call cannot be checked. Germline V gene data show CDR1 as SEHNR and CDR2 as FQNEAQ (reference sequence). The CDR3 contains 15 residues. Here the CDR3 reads CASSFGQGMNTEAFF.

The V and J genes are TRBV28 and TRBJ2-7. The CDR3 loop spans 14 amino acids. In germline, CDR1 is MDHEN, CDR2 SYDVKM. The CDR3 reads CASSLQLASYEQYF.

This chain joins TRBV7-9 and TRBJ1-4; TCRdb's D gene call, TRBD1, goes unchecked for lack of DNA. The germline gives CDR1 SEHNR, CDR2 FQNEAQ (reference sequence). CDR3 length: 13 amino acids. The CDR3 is CASSPEAREKLFF.

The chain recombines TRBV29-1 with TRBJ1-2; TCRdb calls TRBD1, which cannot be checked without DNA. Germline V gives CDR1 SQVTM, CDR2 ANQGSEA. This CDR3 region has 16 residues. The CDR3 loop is CSVTPGTAKKIYGYTF.

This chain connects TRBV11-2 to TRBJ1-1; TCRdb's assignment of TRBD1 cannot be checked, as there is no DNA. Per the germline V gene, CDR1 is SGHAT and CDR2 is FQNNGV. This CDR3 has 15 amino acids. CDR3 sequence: CASSLTRQVNTEAFF.

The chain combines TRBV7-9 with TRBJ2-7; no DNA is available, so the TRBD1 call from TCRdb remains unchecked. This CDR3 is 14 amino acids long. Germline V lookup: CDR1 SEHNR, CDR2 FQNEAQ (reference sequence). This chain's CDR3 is CASSDRDAAYEQYF.

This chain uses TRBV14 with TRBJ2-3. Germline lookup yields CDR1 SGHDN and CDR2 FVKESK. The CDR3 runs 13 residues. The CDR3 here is CASSHLRIDTQYF.

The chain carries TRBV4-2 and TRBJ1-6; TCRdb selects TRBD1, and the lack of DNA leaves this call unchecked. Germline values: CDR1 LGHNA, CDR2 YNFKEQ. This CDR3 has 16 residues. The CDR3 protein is CASSQVGRTYDSPLHF.

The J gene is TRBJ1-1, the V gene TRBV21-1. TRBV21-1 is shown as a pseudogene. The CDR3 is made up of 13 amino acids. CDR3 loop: CASSFQRNTEAFF.

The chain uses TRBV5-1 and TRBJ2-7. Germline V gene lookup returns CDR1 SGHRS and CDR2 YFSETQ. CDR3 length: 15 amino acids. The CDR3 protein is CASSLASVLPYEQYF.

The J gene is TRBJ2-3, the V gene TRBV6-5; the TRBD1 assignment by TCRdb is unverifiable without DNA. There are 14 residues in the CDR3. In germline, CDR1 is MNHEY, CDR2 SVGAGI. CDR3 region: CASRGGLRTDTQYF.

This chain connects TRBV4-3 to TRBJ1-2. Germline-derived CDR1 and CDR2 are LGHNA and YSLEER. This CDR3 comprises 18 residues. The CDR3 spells CASSQEVSGAITNYGYTF.

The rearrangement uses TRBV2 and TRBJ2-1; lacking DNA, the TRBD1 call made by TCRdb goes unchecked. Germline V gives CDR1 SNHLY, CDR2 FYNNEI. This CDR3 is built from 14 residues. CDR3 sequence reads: CASSVDTRANEQFF.

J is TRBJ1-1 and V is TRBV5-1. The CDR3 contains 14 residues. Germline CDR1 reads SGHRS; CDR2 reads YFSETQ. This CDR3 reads CASSLDRENTEAFF.

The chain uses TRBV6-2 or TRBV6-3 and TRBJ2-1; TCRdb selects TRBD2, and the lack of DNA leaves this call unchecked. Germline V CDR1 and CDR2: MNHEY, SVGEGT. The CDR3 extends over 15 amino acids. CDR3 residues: CASSLGASVVNEQFF.

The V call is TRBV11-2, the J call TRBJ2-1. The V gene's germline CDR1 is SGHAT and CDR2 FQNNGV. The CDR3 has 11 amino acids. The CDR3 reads CASSFGNEQFF.

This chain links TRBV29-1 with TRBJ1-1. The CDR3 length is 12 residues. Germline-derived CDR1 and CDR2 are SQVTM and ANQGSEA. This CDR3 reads CSVWPGTKEAFF.

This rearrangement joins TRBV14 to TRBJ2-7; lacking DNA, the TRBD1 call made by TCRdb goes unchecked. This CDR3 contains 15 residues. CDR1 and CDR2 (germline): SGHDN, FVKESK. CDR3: CASSQRGQGEYEQYF.

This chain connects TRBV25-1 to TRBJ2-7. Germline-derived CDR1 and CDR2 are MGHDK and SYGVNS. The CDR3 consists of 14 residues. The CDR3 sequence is CASSELGTSYEQYF.

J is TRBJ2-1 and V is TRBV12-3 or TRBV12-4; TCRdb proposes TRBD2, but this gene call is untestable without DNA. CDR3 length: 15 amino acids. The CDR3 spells CASSPEGAPYNEQFF.

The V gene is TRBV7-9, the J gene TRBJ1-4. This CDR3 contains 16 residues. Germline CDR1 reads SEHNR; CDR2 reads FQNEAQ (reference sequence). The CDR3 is CASSDSGRWSNEKLFF.

The CDR3 reads CSAWPYVVREGDEQFF. This chain uses TRBV29-1 with TRBJ2-1; TCRdb's D call, TRBD2, is unchecked because there is no DNA. The CDR3 has 16 amino acids. Germline V gene data show CDR1 as SQVTM and CDR2 as ANQGSEA.

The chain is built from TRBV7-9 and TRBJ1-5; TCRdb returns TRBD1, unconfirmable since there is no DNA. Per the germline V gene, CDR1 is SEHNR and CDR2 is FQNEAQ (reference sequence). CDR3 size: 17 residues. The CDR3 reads CASTTVTGDYSNQPQHF.

CDR3 protein: CSAKPAFIVSSYEQYF. The rearrangement uses TRBV20-1 and TRBJ2-7. This CDR3 region has 16 residues. CDR1 DFQATT and CDR2 SNEGSKA come from the germline V gene (reference sequence).

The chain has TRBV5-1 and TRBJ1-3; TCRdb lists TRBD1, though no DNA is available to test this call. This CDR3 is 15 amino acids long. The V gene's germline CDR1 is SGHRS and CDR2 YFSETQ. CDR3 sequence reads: CASSLDRGQGNTIYF.

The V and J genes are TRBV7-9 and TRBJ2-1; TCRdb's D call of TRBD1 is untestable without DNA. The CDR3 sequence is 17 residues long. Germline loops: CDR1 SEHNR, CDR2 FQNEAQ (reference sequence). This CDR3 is CASSQLPGQRPYNEQFF.